The clone carrying this T cell receptor beta chain was counted ten times or more. The antigen remains unidentified. The sample is drawn from a study of T cells in Graves' hyperthyroidism and ophthalmopathy. Germline loops: CDR1 SNHLY, CDR2 FYNNEI. V was clipped by 5 bases and J by 6 bases; unmatched bases: 6. The CDR3 is 14 residues long. Findings of the study overall: Most thyroid clonotypes with frequency above 0.001 were detected in blood.

Amplification of TCR beta CDR3 regions was performed using RNA transcripts as template. HTBI primers were the set used in a first-round RT-PCR of the TCR CDR3. TCRdb re-derived calls from the multiplex PCR reads in MiXCR, one entry per CDR3 protein. The repertoire holds roughly 710,000 distinct CDR3 sequences, with 35% as singletons. Lactation, pregnancy, other autoimmune disease or uncontrolled infection excluded patients. Diagnoses rested on clinical symptoms, serum thyroxine and TRAb, thyroid ultrasound and orbital computed tomography. Fresh peripheral blood, approximately 10 ml, was the source of the PBMCs.

V gene TRBV2 combines with J gene TRBJ1-5; 8 bases are shared with TRBD1. The sample taken for sequencing was blood. The origin of this receptor is a woman in her 40s with Graves' hyperthyroidism. The CDR3: CASSYPGGVQPQHF. CDR3 DNA: TGTGCCAGCAGTTATCCAGGGGGCGTTCAGCCCCAGCATTTT.